This T cell receptor (beta chain) emerged from a study of blood T cell repertoires in COVID-19. This table comes from immunoSEQ multiplex PCR, and its TCRdb copy is limited to in-frame clones, with some not included. The data hold about half a million clones, with roughly 88% observed a single time. The CDR3 is 16 residues long. Trimming at V came to 2 bases and at J to 1 base, leaving 6 bases not matched to a gene. Germline CDR1 SGHTA, CDR2 FQGNSA. Sequenced material: peripheral blood. This sequence joins TRBV7-2 and TRBJ2-5, with TRBD2 matching over 8 bases. The clonotype originates from a human donor in a cohort sampled during active COVID-19. CDR3: CASSLNGLAGQETQYF. The CDR3 DNA sequence: TGTGCCAGCAGCTTAAACGGGCTAGCGGGCCAAGAGACCCAGTACTTC.